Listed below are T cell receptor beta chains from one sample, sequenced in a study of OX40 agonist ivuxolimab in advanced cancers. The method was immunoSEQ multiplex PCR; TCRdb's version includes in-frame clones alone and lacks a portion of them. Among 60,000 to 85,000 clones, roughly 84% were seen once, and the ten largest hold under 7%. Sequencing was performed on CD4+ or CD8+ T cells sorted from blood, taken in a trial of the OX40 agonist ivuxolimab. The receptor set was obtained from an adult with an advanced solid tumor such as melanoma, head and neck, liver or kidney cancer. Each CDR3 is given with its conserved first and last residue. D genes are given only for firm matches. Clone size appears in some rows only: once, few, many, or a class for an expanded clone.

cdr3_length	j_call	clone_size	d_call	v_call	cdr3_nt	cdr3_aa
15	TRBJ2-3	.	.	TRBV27	TGTGCCAGCAGTTTATGGGCGCAGGGTACAGATACGCAGTATTTT	CASSLWAQGTDTQYF
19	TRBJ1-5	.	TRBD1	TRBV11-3	TGTGCCAGCAGCCCCCATGGGGACAGGGTTACCTATAGCAATCAGCCCCAGCATTTT	CASSPHGDRVTYSNQPQHF
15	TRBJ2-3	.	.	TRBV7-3	TGTGCCAGCAGCTTGGATGGCGGAGAAGCGGATACGCAGTATTTT	CASSLDGGEADTQYF
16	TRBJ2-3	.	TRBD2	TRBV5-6	TGTGCCAGCAGCTTGATAGTGGGACTAGGCGCAGATACGCAGTATTTT	CASSLIVGLGADTQYF
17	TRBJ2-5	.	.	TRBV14	TGTGCCAGCAGCCAAAGACTTGGCGTCTACTTCCAAGAGACCCAGTACTTC	CASSQRLGVYFQETQYF
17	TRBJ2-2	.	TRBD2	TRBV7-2	TGTGCCAGCAGCTTAAGAGCTAGCGGTTTTTCTACCGGGGAGCTGTTTTTT	CASSLRASGFSTGELFF
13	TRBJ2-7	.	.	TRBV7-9	TGTGCCAGCAGCTCCAGGAGCTCCTACGAGCAGTACTTC	CASSSRSSYEQYF
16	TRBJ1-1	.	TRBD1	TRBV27	TGTGCCAGCAGAGGAGCAGGACAGGGGGTACCCACTGAAGCTTTCTTT	CASRGAGQGVPTEAFF
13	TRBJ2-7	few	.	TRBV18	TGTGCCAGCTCACCACCTACTTCCTACGAGCAGTACTTC	CASSPPTSYEQYF
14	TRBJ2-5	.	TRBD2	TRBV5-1	TGCGCCAGCAGCCCGGGGGGAGGTCAAGAGACCCAGTACTTC	CASSPGGGQETQYF
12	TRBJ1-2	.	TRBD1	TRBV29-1	TGCAGCGTTGCCGACAGGGGAGTTGACTACACCTTC	CSVADRGVDYTF
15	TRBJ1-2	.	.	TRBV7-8	TGTGCCAGCAGCCTAGAGGGGATCAGGGGCTATGGCTACACCTTC	CASSLEGIRGYGYTF
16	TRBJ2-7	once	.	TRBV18	TGTGCCAGCTCACCACCGGGCCAGTCTCCTTCCTACGAGCAGTACTTC	CASSPPGQSPSYEQYF
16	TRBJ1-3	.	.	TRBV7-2	TGTGCCAGCAGCTTTGGACCCAGGGGAGGGGGAAACACCATATATTTT	CASSFGPRGGGNTIYF
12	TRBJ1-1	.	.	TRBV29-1	TGCAGCGTTGCGTCAGGGATAAGTGAAGCTTTCTTT	CSVASGISEAFF
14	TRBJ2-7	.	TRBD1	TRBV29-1	TGCAGCGTTCAGGGGGGACAGGGACTCTACGAGCAGTACTTC	CSVQGGQGLYEQYF
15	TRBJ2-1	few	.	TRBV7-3	TGTGCCAGCAGCCCGTGGAAAGGGCGATACAATGAGCAGTTCTTC	CASSPWKGRYNEQFF
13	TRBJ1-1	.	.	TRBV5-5	TGTGCCAGCACTTTCGGGGGGGACACTGAAGCTTTCTTT	CASTFGGDTEAFF
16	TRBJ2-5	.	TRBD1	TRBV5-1	TGCGCCAGCAGCGGGATAGGGACAGGGCTTGGGCAGACCCAGTACTTC	CASSGIGTGLGQTQYF
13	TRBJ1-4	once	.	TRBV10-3	TGTGCCATCAGTGTGACAATGGGGGAAAAACTGTTTTTT	CAISVTMGEKLFF
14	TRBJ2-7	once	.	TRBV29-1	TGCAGCGTTTCCCCAGGGGACGTAGAAAGGGAGCAGTACTTC	CSVSPGDVEREQYF
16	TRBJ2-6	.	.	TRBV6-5	TGTGCCAGCAGTTACTCGAGAGGGTTAGGGGCCAACGTCCTGACTTTC	CASSYSRGLGANVLTF
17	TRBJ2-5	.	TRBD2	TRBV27	TGTGCCAGCAGTTTATTCTCGGCGGGGGGAAGAAGGGAGACCCAGTACTTC	CASSLFSAGGRRETQYF
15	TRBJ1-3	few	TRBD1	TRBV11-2	TGTGCCAGCACTACACACAGGGGTGGTGGAAACACCATATATTTT	CASTTHRGGGNTIYF
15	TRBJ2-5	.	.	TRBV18	TGTGCCAGCTCACCCAGACGACAGCGGCAAGAGACCCAGTACTTC	CASSPRRQRQETQYF
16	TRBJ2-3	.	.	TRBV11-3	TGTGCCAGCAGCTCTATTCAGGGGTTCGGTGCAGATACGCAGTATTTT	CASSSIQGFGADTQYF
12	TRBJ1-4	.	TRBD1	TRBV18	TGTGCCAGCGGAGGGGGCGACGAAAAACTGTTTTTT	CASGGGDEKLFF
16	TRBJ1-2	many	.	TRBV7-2	TGTGCCAGCAGCTTAGGTCAGGATACTTCTAACTATGGCTACACCTTC	CASSLGQDTSNYGYTF
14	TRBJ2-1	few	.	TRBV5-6	TGTGCCAGCAGCTCGGGATATGAGGACAATGAGCAGTTCTTC	CASSSGYEDNEQFF
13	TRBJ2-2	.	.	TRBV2	TGTGCCAGCACTTTCGCGAACACCGGGGAGCTGTTTTTT	CASTFANTGELFF
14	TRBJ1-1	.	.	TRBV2	TGTGCCAGCAGAACTGGCAGGATGAACACTGAAGCTTTCTTT	CASRTGRMNTEAFF
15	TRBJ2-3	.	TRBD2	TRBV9	TGTGCCAGCAGCGCGAGCGGGGTTGACACAGATACGCAGTATTTT	CASSASGVDTDTQYF
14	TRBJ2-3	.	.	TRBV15	TGTGCCACCAGCAGAGGCGGCTACACAGATACGCAGTATTTT	CATSRGGYTDTQYF
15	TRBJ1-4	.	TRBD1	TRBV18	TGTGCCAGCTCACCCGCCGGGACAGGGAACGAAAAACTGTTTTTT	CASSPAGTGNEKLFF
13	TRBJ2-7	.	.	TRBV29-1	TGCAGCGTCAGCCGGGAACTCAGTTACGAGCAGTACTTC	CSVSRELSYEQYF
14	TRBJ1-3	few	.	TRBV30	TGTGCCTGGAGTGTGGACTCCTTTGGAAACACCATATATTTT	CAWSVDSFGNTIYF
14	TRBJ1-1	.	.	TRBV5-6	TGTGCCAGCAGCTTGGGGCAGGGAAAGGGACGGTCTTTCTTT	CASSLGQGKGRSFF
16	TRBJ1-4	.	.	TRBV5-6	TGTGCCAGCAGCCGCGGTATCGGCGACCAAAATGAAAAACTGTTTTTT	CASSRGIGDQNEKLFF
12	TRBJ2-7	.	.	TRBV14	TGTGCCAGCAGCCAGATAGGATTCGAGCAGTACTTC	CASSQIGFEQYF
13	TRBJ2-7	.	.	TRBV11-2	TGTGCCAGCAGCTTATCGTACGCCTACGAGCAGTACTTC	CASSLSYAYEQYF
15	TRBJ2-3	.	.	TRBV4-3	TGCGCCAGCAGCCAAGATTGGCGGGGCACAGATACGCAGTATTTT	CASSQDWRGTDTQYF
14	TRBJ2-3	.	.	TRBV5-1	TGCGCCAGCAGCTTGACAGGGTCTAGGGATACGCAGTATTTT	CASSLTGSRDTQYF
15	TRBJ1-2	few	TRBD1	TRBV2	TGTGCCAGCAGTGGAGAGCTGAACAGGGGAGGTGGCTACACCTTC	CASSGELNRGGGYTF
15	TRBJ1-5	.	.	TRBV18	TGTGCCAGCTCACCAACCGGGACACCCAATCAGCCCCAGCATTTT	CASSPTGTPNQPQHF
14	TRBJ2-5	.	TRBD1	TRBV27	TGTGCCAGCAGTCCGAGAAACAGGGGGGAGACCCAGTACTTC	CASSPRNRGETQYF
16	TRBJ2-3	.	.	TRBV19	TGTGCCAGTAGTCGCGCACGGTCTAGCGTGGACCTTGAGCAGTATTTT	CASSRARSSVDLEQYF
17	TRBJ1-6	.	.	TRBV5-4	TGTGCCAGCAGCTTGGTGTCGCGGAGGGGTCAAAATTCACCCCTCCACTTT	CASSLVSRRGQNSPLHF
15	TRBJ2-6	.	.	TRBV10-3	TGTGCCATCAGTGAGCTCTCCTCTGGGGCCAACGTCCTGACTTTC	CAISELSSGANVLTF
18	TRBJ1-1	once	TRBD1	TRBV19	TGTGCCAGTAGTATCCGGAAGGACAGGGGGCAAAGAAGCACTGAAGCTTTCTTT	CASSIRKDRGQRSTEAFF
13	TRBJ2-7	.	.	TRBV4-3	TGCGCCAGCAGCCAGCGGGACTTCTACGAGCAGTACTTC	CASSQRDFYEQYF
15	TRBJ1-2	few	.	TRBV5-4	TGTGCCAGCAGTCCCGGGGGGGCGCGGGGCTATGGCTACACCTTC	CASSPGGARGYGYTF
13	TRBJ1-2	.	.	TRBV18	TGTGCCAGCTCTCCGGGGATGGGGAATGGCTACACCTTC	CASSPGMGNGYTF
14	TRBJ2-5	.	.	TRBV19	TGTGCCAGTAGTATGCGAGTGTTCCAAGAGACCCAGTACTTC	CASSMRVFQETQYF
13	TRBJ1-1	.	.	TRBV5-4	TGTGCCAGCAGCTTGGGTGGCAGGCTTGAAGCTTTCTTT	CASSLGGRLEAFF
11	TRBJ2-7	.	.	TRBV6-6	TGTGCCAGCAGCCCAGCATACGAGCAGTACTTC	CASSPAYEQYF